The clone carrying this TCR beta chain was found many times. TCRdb redid the calling of the 5' RACE reads with MiXCR, one entry per CDR3 protein. The sample records about 80,000 distinct CDR3 sequences, 4.5% to 6.5% being singletons. The CDR3 loop spans 14 amino acids. Trimming left V 0 bases short and J 5 bases short, with 10 bases between. From germline, CDR1 is DFQATT and CDR2 SNEGSKA (reference sequence). This entry comes from a study of neurological immune-mediated disorders. The genes are TRBV20-1 and TRBJ1-4, with D possibly being TRBD1 (6 bases). Sequencing was done on a sample of PBMCs. The origin of this receptor is a woman aged 25 to 45 with multiple sclerosis. CDR3 DNA: TGCAGTGCTAGAGATTTGGGGGCCAATGAAAAACTGTTTTTT. This codes for CSARDLGANEKLFF.